This TCR beta chain was sequenced during a study of shared clonotypes between healthy human individuals. Study-wide findings and caveats: Clonotype sharing among donors, it was expected, would be affected by sequencing depth. Naive subsets generally had larger estimated richness than memory subsets.

Germline CDR1 MGHRA, CDR2 YSYEKL. This CDR3 has 15 residues. Cells designated naive CD8 were CD45RO-negative and were positively selected for CCR7, with terminally differentiated effector memory CD45RA+ cells excluded. Assay used: immunoSEQ multiplex PCR; TCRdb lists only in-frame clones, some missing. The repertoire holds approximately 600,000 clones, with approximately 96% as singletons. Turning to this clone: What it recognizes is unknown.

Sequencing was performed on naive CD8+ T cells sorted from blood. The TCR was taken from a young woman in good health. The rearrangement links TRBV4-1 to TRBJ2-5, with D unclear. The better agreement between TRBJ2-7 and the DNA end casts doubt on the J call. Written as DNA, the CDR3 is TGCGCCAGCAGCCAAGGGATGGGCCCTGCCTACGAGCAGTACTTC. Protein sequence: CASSQGMGPAYEQYF.